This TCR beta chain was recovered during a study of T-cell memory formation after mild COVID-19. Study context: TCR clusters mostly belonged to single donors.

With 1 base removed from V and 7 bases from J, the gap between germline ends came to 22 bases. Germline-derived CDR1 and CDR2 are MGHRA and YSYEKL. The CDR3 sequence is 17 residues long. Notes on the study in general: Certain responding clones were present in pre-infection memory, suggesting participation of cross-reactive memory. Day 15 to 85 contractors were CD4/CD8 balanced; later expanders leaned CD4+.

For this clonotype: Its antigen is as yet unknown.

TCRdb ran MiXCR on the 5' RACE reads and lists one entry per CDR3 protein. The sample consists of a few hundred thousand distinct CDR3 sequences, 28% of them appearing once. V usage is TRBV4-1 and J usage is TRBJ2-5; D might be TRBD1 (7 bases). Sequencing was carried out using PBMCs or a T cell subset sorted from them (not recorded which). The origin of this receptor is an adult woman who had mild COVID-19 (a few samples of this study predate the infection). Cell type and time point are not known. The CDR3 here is CASSQGGIRGASVTQYF. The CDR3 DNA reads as TGCGCCAGCAGCCAAGGGGGGATCAGGGGGGCTTCGGTGACCCAGTACTTC.